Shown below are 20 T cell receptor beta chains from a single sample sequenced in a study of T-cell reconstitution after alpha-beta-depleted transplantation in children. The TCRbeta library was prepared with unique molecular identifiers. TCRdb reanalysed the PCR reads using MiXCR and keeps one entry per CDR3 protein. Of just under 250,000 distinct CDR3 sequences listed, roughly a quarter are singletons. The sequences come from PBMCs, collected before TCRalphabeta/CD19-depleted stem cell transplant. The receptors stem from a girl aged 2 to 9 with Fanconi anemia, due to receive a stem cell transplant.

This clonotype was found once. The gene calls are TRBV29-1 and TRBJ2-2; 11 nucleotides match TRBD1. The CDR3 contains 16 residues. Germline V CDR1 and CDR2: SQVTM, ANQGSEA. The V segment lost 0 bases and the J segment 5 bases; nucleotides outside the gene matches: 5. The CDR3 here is CSVEDGQGALTGELFF. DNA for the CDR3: TGCAGCGTTGAAGATGGACAGGGGGCGTTGACCGGGGAGCTGTTTTTT.

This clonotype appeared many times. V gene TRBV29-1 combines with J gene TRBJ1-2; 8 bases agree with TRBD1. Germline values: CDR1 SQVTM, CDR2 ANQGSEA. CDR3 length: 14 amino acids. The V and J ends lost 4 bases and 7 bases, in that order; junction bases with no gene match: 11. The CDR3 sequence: CSVATGTGLTGYTF. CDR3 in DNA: TGCAGCGTTGCCACCGGGACAGGTCTCACTGGCTACACCTTC.

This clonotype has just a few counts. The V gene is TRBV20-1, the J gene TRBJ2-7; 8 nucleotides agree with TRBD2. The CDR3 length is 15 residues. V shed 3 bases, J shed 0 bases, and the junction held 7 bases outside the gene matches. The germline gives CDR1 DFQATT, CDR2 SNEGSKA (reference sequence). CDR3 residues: CSARGGLAGSYEQYF. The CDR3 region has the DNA TGCAGTGCTAGGGGTGGGCTAGCGGGCTCCTACGAGCAGTACTTC.

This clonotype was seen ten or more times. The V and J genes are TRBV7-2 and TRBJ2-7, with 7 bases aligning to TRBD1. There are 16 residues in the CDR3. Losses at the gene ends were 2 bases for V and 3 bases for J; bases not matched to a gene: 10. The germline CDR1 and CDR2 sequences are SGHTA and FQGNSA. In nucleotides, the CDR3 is TGTGCCAGCAGCTTACAAGGGACAGCAATTCGCTACGAGCAGTACTTC. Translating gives CASSLQGTAIRYEQYF.

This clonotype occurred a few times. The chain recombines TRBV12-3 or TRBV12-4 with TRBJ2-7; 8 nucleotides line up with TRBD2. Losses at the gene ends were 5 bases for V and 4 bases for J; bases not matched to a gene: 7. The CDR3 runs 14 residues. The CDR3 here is CASSPLADHYEQYF. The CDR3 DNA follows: TGTGCCAGCAGTCCACTAGCGGACCATTACGAGCAGTACTTC.

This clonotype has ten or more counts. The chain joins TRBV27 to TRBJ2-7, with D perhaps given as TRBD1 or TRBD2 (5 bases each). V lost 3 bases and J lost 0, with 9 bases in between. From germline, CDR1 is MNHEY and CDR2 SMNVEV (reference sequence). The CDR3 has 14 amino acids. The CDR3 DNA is TGTGCCAGCAGTTTTACCGGGGCCTCCTACGAGCAGTACTTC. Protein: CASSFTGASYEQYF.

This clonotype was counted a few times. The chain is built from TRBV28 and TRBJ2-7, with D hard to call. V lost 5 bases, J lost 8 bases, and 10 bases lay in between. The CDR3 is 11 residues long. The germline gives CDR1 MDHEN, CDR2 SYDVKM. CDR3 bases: TGTGCCAGCAGTATCAGCTCGAAGCAGTACTTC. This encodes CASSISSKQYF.

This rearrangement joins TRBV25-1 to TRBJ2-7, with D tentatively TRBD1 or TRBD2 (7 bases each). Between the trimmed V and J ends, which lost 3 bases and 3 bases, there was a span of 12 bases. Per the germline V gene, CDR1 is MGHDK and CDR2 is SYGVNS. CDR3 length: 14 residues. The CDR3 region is CASSDTGDYYEQYF. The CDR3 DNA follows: TGTGCCAGCAGTGATACAGGGGACTACTACGAGCAGTACTTC.

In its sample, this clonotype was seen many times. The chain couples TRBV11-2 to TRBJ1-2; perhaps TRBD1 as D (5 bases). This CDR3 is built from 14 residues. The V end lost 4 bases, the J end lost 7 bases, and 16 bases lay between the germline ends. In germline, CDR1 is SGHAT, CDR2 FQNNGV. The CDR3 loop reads CASSSPGRRGGYTF. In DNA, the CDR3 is TGTGCCAGCAGCTCGCCGGGACGGAGGGGTGGCTACACCTTC.

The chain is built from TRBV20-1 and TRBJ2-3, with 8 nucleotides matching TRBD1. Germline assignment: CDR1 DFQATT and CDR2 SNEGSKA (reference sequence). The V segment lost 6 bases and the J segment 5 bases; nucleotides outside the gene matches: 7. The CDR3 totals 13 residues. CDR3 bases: TGCAGTGCCCCGGACAGGGTTCGAGATACGCAGTATTTT. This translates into CSAPDRVRDTQYF.

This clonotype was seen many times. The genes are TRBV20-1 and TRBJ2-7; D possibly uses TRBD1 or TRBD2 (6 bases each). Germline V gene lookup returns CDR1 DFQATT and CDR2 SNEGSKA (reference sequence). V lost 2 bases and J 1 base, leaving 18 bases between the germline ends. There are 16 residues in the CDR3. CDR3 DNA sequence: TGCAGTGCTAGACCCCCAAAAGGGGGACTTTCCTACGAGCAGTACTTC. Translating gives CSARPPKGGLSYEQYF.

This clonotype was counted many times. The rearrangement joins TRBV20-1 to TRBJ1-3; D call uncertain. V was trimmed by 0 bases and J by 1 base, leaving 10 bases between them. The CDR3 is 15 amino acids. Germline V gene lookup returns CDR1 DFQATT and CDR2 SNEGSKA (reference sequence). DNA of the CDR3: TGCAGTGCTAGAGATCTCCGGGCTTCTGGAAACACCATATATTTT. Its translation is CSARDLRASGNTIYF.

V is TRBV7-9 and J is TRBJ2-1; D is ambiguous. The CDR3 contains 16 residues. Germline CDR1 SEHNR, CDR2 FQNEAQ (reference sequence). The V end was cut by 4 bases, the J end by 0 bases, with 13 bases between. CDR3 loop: CASSSPPLVSYNEQFF. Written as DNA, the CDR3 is TGTGCCAGCAGCTCCCCCCCACTCGTCTCCTACAATGAGCAGTTCTTC.

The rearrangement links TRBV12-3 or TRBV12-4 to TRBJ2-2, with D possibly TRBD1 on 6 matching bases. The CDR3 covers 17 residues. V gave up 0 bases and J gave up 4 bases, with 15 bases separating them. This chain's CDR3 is CASSLALSGQSTGELFF. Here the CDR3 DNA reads TGTGCCAGCAGTTTAGCGCTTTCCGGACAGTCCACCGGGGAGCTGTTTTTT.

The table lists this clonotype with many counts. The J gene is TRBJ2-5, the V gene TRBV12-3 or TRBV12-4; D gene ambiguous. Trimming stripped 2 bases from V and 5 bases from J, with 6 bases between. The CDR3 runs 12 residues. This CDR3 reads CASSLLSETQYF. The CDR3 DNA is TGTGCCAGCAGTTTATTGAGCGAGACCCAGTACTTC.

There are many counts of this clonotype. This chain's CDR3 is CSARAGGLAGEDTQYF. The DNA for the CDR3 is TGCAGTGCTAGAGCCGGCGGCCTAGCGGGAGAAGATACGCAGTATTTT. The chain employs TRBV20-1 and TRBJ2-3, with 10 bases fitting TRBD2. Germline V gives CDR1 DFQATT, CDR2 SNEGSKA (reference sequence). This CDR3 is built from 16 residues. The V gene end was trimmed by 1 base and the J gene end by 5 bases; junction bases not matched to a gene: 9.

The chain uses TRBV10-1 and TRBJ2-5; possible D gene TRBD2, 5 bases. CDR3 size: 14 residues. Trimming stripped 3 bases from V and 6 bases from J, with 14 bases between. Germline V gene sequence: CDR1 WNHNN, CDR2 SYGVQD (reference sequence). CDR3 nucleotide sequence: TGCGCCAGCAGTGAATCGACGGACTCGAAGACCCAGTACTTC. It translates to CASSESTDSKTQYF.

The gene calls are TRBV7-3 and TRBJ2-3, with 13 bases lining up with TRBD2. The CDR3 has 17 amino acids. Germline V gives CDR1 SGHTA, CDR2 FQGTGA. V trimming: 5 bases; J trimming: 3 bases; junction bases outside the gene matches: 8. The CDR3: CASSLRLAGGPTDTQYF. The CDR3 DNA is TGTGCCAGCAGCCTGCGACTAGCGGGGGGTCCGACAGATACGCAGTATTTT. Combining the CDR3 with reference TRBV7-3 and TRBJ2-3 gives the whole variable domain GAGVSQTPSNKVTEKGKYVELRCDPISGHTALYWYRQSLGQGPEFLIYFQGTGAADDSGLPNDRFFAVRPEGSVSTLKIQRTERGDSAVYLCASSLRLAGGPTDTQYFGPGTRLTVL.

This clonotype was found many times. CDR3: CASSTRTGAGELFF. The CDR3 nucleotides are TGTGCCAGCAGTACCAGGACAGGGGCCGGGGAGCTGTTTTTT. The genes are TRBV6-1 and TRBJ2-2, with 9 bases identical to TRBD1. The V gene end was trimmed by 5 bases and the J gene end by 6 bases; junction bases not matched to a gene: 4. This CDR3 has 14 residues. CDR1 is MNHNS and CDR2 is SASEGT in the germline V gene.

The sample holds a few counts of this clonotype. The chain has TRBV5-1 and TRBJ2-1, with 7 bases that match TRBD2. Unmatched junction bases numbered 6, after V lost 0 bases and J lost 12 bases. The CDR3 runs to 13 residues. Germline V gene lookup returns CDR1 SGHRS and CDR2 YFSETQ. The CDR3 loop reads CASSLALAAWQFF. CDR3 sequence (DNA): TGCGCCAGCAGCTTGGCTCTAGCGGCTTGGCAGTTCTTC.